This T cell receptor beta chain was found in a study of blood T cells in healthy people across ages. Primers used in a second PCR of about 6 to 11 cycles were a sample-barcoded 5' primer and a J-beta primer mix. TCRdb independently ran MiXCR on the 5' RACE reads; one entry per CDR3 protein. The table lists 650,000 to 1,000,000 distinct CDR3 sequences, 35% to 40% of them singletons. Germline lookup yields CDR1 SGHDT and CDR2 YYEEEE. The V segment lost 4 bases and the J segment 3 bases; nucleotides outside the gene matches: 9. This CDR3 has 16 amino acids. Sequencing input: blood. This chain connects TRBV5-6 to TRBJ2-3; 9 bases agree with TRBD2. The TCR was taken from a man between 18 and 29 years old in good health. DNA for the CDR3: TGTGCCAGCAGCACCGCACCGGGACTAGCAACAGATACGCAGTATTTT. Protein sequence: CASSTAPGLATDTQYF.